Listed below are T cell receptor beta chains from one sample, sequenced in a study of T cell changes during pregnancy in multiple sclerosis. The method was immunoSEQ multiplex PCR; TCRdb's version includes in-frame clones alone and lacks a portion of them. This sample has around 44,000 clones, with 88% found just once. Source: CD4+ T cells from peripheral blood mononuclear cells, taken in the second trimester of pregnancy. Every receptor here comes from a female donor with multiple sclerosis, enrolled in a pregnancy study. Both conserved end residues are part of each CDR3. D genes are given only for firm matches. A clone size is listed for some rows: how often the clone was seen (once, few, many), or a class if it is expanded.

j_call	v_call	d_call	clone_size	cdr3_aa	cdr3_nt
TRBJ2-7	TRBV28	TRBD2	once	CASSLTAGGGEQYF	TGTGCCAGCAGTTTAACCGCGGGAGGGGGTGAGCAGTACTTC
TRBJ2-1	TRBV7-3	TRBD2	NA	CASSLRLAGHNEQFF	TGTGCCAGCAGCTTACGACTAGCGGGACACAATGAGCAGTTCTTC
TRBJ1-6	TRBV25-1	NA	once	CASSEWSGGSSPLHF	TGTGCCAGCAGTGAATGGTCGGGTGGCAGTTCACCCCTCCACTTT
TRBJ2-1	TRBV19	TRBD2	NA	CASRLAGANNEQFF	TGTGCCAGTAGGTTAGCGGGAGCCAACAATGAGCAGTTCTTC
TRBJ2-1	TRBV5-4	TRBD2	NA	CASSRGGQGHPNEQFF	TGTGCCAGCAGCCGGGGAGGGCAGGGTCACCCCAATGAGCAGTTCTTC
TRBJ1-1	TRBV5-1	TRBD1	NA	CASSSMTGTGYSRDTEAFF	TGCGCCAGCAGCTCAATGACCGGGACAGGGTACTCTAGGGACACTGAAGCTTTCTTT
TRBJ2-3	TRBV13	NA	NA	CASSLSAGINTQYF	TGTGCCAGCAGCTTATCGGCCGGGATTAATACGCAGTATTTT
TRBJ1-4	TRBV10-2	NA	NA	CASSEKRKLFF	TGCGCCAGCAGTGAGAAGCGAAAACTGTTTTTT
TRBJ2-5	TRBV29-1	TRBD2	NA	CSVLREGQETQYF	TGCAGCGTTTTGCGGGAGGGCCAAGAGACCCAGTACTTC
TRBJ2-1	TRBV19	TRBD1	NA	CASDRGQGNEQFF	TGTGCCAGTGACCGGGGACAGGGCAATGAGCAGTTCTTC
TRBJ1-5	TRBV2	NA	once	CASSAEQAGNQPQHF	TGTGCCAGCAGTGCGGAACAGGCTGGGAATCAGCCCCAGCATTTT
TRBJ2-3	TRBV4-1	TRBD1	few	CASSHADRVGDTQYF	TGCGCCAGCAGCCACGCGGACAGGGTCGGGGATACGCAGTATTTT
TRBJ2-1	TRBV7-3	TRBD2	NA	CASSPLAGGSHNEQFF	TGTGCCAGCAGCCCCCTAGCGGGAGGGTCCCACAATGAGCAGTTCTTC
TRBJ1-2	TRBV7-9	NA	NA	CASSSTPYRGTF	TGTGCCAGCAGCTCCACCCCCTACAGAGGGACCTTC
TRBJ2-7	TRBV11-3	NA	once	CASSLGTSTEQYF	TGTGCCAGCAGCCTGGGGACTTCTACCGAGCAGTACTTC
TRBJ1-1	TRBV6-5	NA	NA	CASSYSSEGAVTEAFF	TGTGCCAGCAGTTACTCTAGTGAAGGGGCGGTCACTGAAGCTTTCTTT
TRBJ2-7	TRBV28	TRBD1	NA	CASSRTGFYEQYF	TGTGCCAGCAGTCGGACAGGGTTCTACGAGCAGTACTTC
TRBJ1-3	TRBV9	NA	NA	CASSVGSGKTGNTIYF	TGTGCCAGCAGCGTAGGTTCAGGGAAGACTGGAAACACCATATATTTT
TRBJ2-5	TRBV13	TRBD1	NA	CASSLVPGQKKETQYF	TGTGCCAGCAGCTTAGTACCGGGACAGAAAAAAGAGACCCAGTACTTC
TRBJ2-7	TRBV7-2	TRBD1	few	CASSLLGQGSRYEQYF	TGTGCCAGCAGCTTACTGGGACAGGGTTCCCGCTACGAGCAGTACTTC
TRBJ2-1	TRBV9	NA	NA	CASSVAPTRGYNEQFF	TGTGCCAGCAGCGTAGCTCCGACTAGGGGATACAATGAGCAGTTCTTC
TRBJ2-1	TRBV19	NA	few	CASSSRDSEQFF	TGTGCCAGTAGTAGCCGGGACTCTGAGCAGTTCTTC
TRBJ2-7	TRBV28	NA	NA	CASSFTTVSYEQYF	TGTGCCAGCAGTTTCACGACAGTTTCCTACGAGCAGTACTTC
TRBJ2-5	TRBV15	NA	NA	CATSTRTAQETQYF	TGTGCCACCAGCACGCGGACAGCCCAAGAGACCCAGTACTTC
TRBJ2-1	TRBV11-2	TRBD2	NA	CASSTTSGSGNEQFF	TGTGCCAGCAGCACAACTAGCGGGAGCGGGAATGAGCAGTTCTTC
TRBJ1-2	TRBV5-4	NA	NA	CASSQEDGGGYGYTF	TGTGCCAGCAGCCAAGAAGACGGTGGGGGGTATGGCTACACCTTC
TRBJ2-1	TRBV15	NA	once	CATRREASYNEQFF	TGTGCCACCAGGAGGGAGGCCTCCTACAATGAGCAGTTCTTC
TRBJ2-1	TRBV11-2	NA	NA	CASTRGGNYNEQFF	TGTGCCAGCACCCGTGGGGGGAACTACAATGAGCAGTTCTTC
TRBJ1-5	TRBV19	NA	NA	CASILQGGSNQPQHF	TGTGCCAGTATCCTTCAGGGCGGTAGCAATCAGCCCCAGCATTTT
TRBJ2-2	TRBV19	NA	many	CASRLQGDTGELFF	TGTGCCAGTAGGCTACAGGGTGACACCGGGGAGCTGTTTTTT
TRBJ2-3	TRBV7-2	TRBD1	once	CASSLTRGFTDTQYF	TGTGCCAGCAGCTTAACCAGGGGGTTCACAGATACGCAGTATTTT
TRBJ2-5	TRBV19	TRBD2	NA	CASSRGGETQYF	TGTGCCAGTAGTAGGGGGGGTGAGACCCAGTACTTC
TRBJ1-4	TRBV9	NA	NA	CASSETQGLGKLFF	TGTGCCAGCAGCGAGACACAGGGTTTAGGAAAACTGTTTTTT
TRBJ1-1	TRBV28	NA	NA	CASSLWDRNTEAFF	TGTGCCAGCAGTTTATGGGACAGGAACACTGAAGCTTTCTTT
TRBJ2-2	TRBV9	NA	NA	CASSAGTNTGELFF	TGTGCCAGCAGCGCCGGGACTAACACCGGGGAGCTGTTTTTT
TRBJ2-2	TRBV5-1	NA	NA	CASSLKVSANTGELFF	TGCGCCAGCAGCTTGAAAGTTAGCGCGAACACCGGGGAGCTGTTTTTT
TRBJ2-6	TRBV2	NA	NA	CASRLRSSGANVLTF	TGTGCCAGCAGGCTCCGGTCGTCTGGGGCCAACGTCCTGACTTTC
TRBJ1-1	TRBV2	NA	NA	CASSTSFGTEAFF	TGTGCCAGCAGTACCTCGTTCGGGACTGAAGCTTTCTTT
TRBJ1-2	TRBV27	NA	NA	CASSLSASHGYTF	TGTGCCAGCAGTTTATCGGCTTCACATGGCTACACCTTC
TRBJ2-5	TRBV4-2	NA	NA	CASSYANRAKEETQYF	TGTGCCAGCAGCTATGCTAACCGCGCAAAAGAAGAGACCCAGTACTTC
TRBJ2-1	TRBV29-1	NA	NA	CSARGTINEQFF	TGCAGCGCCCGCGGGACGATCAATGAGCAGTTCTTC
TRBJ1-4	TRBV30	NA	few	CASAGSSNEKLFF	TGTGCCTCGGCGGGCAGTTCTAATGAAAAACTGTTTTTT
TRBJ1-4	TRBV15	NA	NA	CATDSGAANEKLFF	TGTGCCACCGATTCAGGGGCAGCTAATGAAAAACTGTTTTTT
TRBJ2-1	TRBV14	TRBD1	NA	CASSTTGQGPHNEQFF	TGTGCCAGCAGCACTACTGGACAGGGTCCACACAATGAGCAGTTCTTC
TRBJ2-7	TRBV5-1	TRBD2	NA	CASSLGTALAASYEQYF	TGCGCCAGCAGCTTGGGGACAGCACTAGCGGCCTCCTACGAGCAGTACTTC
TRBJ2-7	TRBV29-1	TRBD2	NA	CSVAYGGSPGYEQYF	TGCAGCGTCGCTTACGGGGGGTCGCCAGGATACGAGCAGTACTTC
TRBJ1-2	TRBV29-1	NA	few	CSVTTGNYGYTF	TGCAGCGTCACGACGGGGAACTATGGCTACACCTTC
TRBJ2-1	TRBV7-7	NA	NA	CASSTGGPSEQFF	TGTGCTAGCAGCACCGGAGGGCCTAGTGAGCAGTTCTTC
TRBJ1-5	TRBV18	NA	NA	CASSPQGVLQPQHF	TGTGCCAGCTCACCACAGGGGGTTCTCCAGCCCCAGCATTTT
TRBJ2-2	TRBV9	TRBD2	once	CASSVPLAANTGELFF	TGTGCCAGCAGCGTGCCCCTAGCGGCGAACACCGGGGAGCTGTTTTTT
TRBJ2-3	TRBV7-2	TRBD2	few	CASSLGAGGADTQYF	TGTGCCAGCAGCTTAGGGGCGGGAGGTGCGGATACGCAGTATTTT
TRBJ2-3	TRBV6-1	TRBD2	NA	CASSVLGASGSKDTQYF	TGTGCCAGCAGTGTTCTAGGGGCTAGCGGGAGTAAAGATACGCAGTATTTT
TRBJ1-2	TRBV19	NA	NA	CAIDSPVSYGYTF	TGTGCCATCGACTCCCCGGTTTCCTATGGCTACACCTTC
TRBJ2-1	TRBV19	NA	NA	CASKSSSANEQFF	TGTGCCAGTAAAAGTAGTAGCGCCAATGAGCAGTTCTTC